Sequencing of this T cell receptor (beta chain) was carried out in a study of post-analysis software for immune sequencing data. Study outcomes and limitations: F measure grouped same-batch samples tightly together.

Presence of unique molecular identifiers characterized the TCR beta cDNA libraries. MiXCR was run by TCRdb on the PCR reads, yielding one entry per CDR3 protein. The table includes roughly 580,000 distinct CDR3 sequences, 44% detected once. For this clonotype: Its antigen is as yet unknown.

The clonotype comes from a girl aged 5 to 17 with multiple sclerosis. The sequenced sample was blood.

CDR3 amino acids: CASSQTGKSLGYTF. DNA of the CDR3: TGCGCCAGCAGCCAAACAGGAAAATCACTTGGCTACACCTTC. The rearrangement links TRBV4-1 to TRBJ1-2, with D possibly matching TRBD1 (5 bases). Trimming took off 2 bases at V and 7 bases at J, with 14 bases between the two ends. Germline CDR1 and CDR2: MGHRA and YSYEKL. The CDR3 is 14 amino acids.